This T cell receptor (beta chain) is from a study of beta chain features in type 1 diabetes. This CDR3 spans 14 amino acids. V was clipped by 8 bases and J by 6 bases, with 18 bases between them. Germline CDR1 MNHEY, CDR2 SVGAGI. Whole-study results and caveats: Within each of all four CD4+ subsets, Type 1 diabetes patients had TCRB CDR3s that were moderately but significantly shorter.

The authors reverse transcribed all of the isolated RNA, so sequencing captured expressed TCRB transcripts. Sequenced by immunoSEQ multiplex PCR; TCRdb stores in-frame clones only, minus some. The repertoire includes a few hundred thousand clones, around a tenth of them detected once, and about 0.6% sits in the top ten. About this clone: Its antigen is still unknown.

The source is a man aged 25-40 years with type 1 diabetes. What was sequenced was central memory CD4+ T cells from blood. This chain connects TRBV6-5 to TRBJ2-3; a weak D match, TRBD2 (6 bases). The CDR3 protein is CASRSGLITDTQYF. The CDR3 DNA sequence: TGTGCCAGCCGGTCGGGACTTATAACGGATACGCAGTATTTT.